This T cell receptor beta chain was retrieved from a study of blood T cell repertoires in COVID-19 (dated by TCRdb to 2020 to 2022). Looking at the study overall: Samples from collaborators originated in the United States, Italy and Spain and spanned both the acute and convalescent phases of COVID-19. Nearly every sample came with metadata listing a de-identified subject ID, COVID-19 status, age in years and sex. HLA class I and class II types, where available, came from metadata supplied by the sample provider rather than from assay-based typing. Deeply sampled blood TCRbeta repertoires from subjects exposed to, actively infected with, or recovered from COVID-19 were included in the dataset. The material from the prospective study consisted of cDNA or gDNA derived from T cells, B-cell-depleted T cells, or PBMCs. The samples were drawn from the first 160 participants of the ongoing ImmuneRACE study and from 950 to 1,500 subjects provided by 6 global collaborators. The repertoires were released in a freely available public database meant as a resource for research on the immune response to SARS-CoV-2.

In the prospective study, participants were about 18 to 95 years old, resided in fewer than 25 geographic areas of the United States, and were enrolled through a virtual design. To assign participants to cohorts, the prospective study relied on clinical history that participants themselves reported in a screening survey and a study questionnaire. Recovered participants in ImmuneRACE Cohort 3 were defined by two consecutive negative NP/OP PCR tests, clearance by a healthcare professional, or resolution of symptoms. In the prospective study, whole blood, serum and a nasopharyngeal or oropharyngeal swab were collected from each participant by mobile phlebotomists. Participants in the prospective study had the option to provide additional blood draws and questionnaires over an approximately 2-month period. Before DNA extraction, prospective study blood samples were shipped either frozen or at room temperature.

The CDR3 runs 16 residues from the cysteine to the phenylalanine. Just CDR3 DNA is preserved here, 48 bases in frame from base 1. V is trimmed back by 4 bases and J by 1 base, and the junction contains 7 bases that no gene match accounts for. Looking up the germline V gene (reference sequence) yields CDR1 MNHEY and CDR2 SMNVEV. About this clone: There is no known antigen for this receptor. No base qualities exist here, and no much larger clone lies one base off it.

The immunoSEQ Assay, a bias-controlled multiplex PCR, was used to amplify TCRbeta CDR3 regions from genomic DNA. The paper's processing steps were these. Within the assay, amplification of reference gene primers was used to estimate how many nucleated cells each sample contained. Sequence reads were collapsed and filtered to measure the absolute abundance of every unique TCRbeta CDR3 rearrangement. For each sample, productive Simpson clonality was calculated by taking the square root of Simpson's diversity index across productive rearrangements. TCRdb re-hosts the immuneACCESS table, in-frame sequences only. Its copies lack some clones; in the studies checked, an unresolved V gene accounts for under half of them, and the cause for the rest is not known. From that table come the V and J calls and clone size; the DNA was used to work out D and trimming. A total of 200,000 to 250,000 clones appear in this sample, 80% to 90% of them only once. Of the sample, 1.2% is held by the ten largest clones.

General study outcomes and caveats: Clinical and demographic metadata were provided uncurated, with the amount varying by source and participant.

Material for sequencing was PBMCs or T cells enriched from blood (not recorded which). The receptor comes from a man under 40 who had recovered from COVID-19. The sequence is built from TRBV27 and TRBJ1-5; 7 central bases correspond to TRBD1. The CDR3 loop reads CASSSTGPISNQPQHF. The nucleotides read TGTGCCAGCAGTTCGACAGGGCCCATAAGCAATCAGCCCCAGCATTTT.